This T cell receptor (beta chain) was identified during a study of T cell changes during pregnancy in multiple sclerosis (dated by TCRdb to the late 2010s). Regarding the research as a whole: In women with multiple sclerosis, the researchers looked at how the T cell repertoire shifted as pregnancy progressed.

On this clone itself: Its antigen is unknown. Within one base of it there is no much larger clone, and no base qualities were kept.

The CDR3 holds 13 amino acids from the cysteine to the phenylalanine. The entry retains the CDR3 DNA only, 39 bases that are in frame from base 1. Taken from the germline V gene (reference sequence), the CDR1 and CDR2 loops are GTSNPN and SVGIG. Between the V and J ends, shortened by 7 bases and 4 bases respectively, the junction contains 15 bases. The receptor library was made with the immunoSEQ multiplex PCR assay. TCRdb took this table from immuneACCESS and kept in-frame rearrangements with V and J called. Such tables lack part of the clones; where checked against another copy, unresolved V genes explain under half of the gap, and the rest is unexplained. This sample has about 70,000 clones in its table, and more than 90% of those were observed once. The leading ten clones occupy 1.2% of the sample.

The sample was peripheral blood, taken in the third trimester of pregnancy. The clonotype comes from a female donor with multiple sclerosis, enrolled in a pregnancy study. The rearrangement joined TRBV30 to TRBJ2-3, with TRBD1 as a weak D call on 5 bases. The CDR3 loop reads CASHSGKSDTQYF. The nucleotide sequence is given as TGTGCCTCCCACTCAGGGAAATCAGATACGCAGTATTTT.